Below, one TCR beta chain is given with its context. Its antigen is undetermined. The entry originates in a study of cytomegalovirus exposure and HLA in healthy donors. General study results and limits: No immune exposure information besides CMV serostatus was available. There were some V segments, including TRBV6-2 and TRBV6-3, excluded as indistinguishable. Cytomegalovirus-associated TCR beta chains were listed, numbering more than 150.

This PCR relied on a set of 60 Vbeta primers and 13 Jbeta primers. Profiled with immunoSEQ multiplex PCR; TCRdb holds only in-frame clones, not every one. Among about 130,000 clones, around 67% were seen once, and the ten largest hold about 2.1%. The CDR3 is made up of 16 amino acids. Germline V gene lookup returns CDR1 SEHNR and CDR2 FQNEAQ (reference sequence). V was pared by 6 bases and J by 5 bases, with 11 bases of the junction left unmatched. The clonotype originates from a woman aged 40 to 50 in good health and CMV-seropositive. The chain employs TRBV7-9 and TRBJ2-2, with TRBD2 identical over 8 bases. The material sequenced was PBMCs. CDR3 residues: CASSLTSGLGTGELFF. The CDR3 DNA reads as TGTGCCAGCAGTCTCACTTCGGGACTAGGGACCGGGGAGCTGTTTTTT.